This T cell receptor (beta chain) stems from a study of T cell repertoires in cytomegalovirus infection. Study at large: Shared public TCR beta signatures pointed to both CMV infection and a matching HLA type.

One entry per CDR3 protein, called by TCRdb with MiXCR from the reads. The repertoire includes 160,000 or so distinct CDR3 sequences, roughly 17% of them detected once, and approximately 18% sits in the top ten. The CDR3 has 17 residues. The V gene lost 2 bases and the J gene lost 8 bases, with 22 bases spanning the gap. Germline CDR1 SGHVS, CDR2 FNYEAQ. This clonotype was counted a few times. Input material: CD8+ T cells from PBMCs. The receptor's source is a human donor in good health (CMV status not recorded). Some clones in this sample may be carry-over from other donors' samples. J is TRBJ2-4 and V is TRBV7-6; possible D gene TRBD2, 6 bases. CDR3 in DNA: TGTGCCAGCAGCTTATCCCGGAGCCGAGTCCCGGGGGACATTCAGTACTTC. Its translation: CASSLSRSRVPGDIQYF.